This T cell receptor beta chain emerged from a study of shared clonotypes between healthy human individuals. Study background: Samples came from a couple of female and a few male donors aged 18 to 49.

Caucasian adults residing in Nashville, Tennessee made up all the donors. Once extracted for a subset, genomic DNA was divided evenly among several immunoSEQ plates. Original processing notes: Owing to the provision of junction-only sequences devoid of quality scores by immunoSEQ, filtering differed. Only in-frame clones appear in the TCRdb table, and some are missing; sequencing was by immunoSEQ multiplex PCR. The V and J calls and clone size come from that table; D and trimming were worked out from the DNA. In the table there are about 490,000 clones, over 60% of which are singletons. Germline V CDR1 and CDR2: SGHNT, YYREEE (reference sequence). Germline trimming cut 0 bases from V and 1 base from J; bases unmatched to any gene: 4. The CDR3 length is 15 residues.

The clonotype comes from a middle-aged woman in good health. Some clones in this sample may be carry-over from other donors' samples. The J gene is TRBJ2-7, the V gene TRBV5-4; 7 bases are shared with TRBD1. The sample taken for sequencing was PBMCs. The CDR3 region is CASSLGPGQSYEQYF. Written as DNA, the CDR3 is TGTGCCAGCAGCTTGGGGCCGGGACAGTCCTACGAGCAGTACTTC. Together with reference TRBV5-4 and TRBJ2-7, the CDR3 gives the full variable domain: ETGVTQSPTHLIKTRGQQVTLRCSSQSGHNTVSWYQQALGQGPQFIFQYYREEENGRGNFPPRFSGLQFPNYSSELNVNALELDDSALYLCASSLGPGQSYEQYFGPGTRLTVT.